These 6 T cell receptor beta chains share one sample of origin, sequenced in a study of T cells in Graves' hyperthyroidism and ophthalmopathy (dated by TCRdb to between 2018 and 2021). Libraries came from multiplex PCR. The instrument was an Illumina HiSeq 2000. Amplification of TCR beta CDR3 regions was carried out from RNA transcripts. The first round of RT-PCR for the TCR CDR3 was performed with the HTBI primer set and the Qiagen OneStep RT-PCR kit. TCRdb ran its own pipeline on the public reads, namely fastp trimming at Q25 and MiXCR clone calling, and kept in-frame beta chains. All rows with the same CDR3 protein become a single entry with the most common DNA and genes. Recorded for this sample are around 340,000 distinct CDR3 sequences; 15% to 20% of them occurred a single time. The ten largest clones add up to 15% to 18% of the sample. The source material was blood. Receptors were obtained from a middle-aged woman with Graves' ophthalmopathy.

This clonotype showed up many times. A much larger clone differs from this one at a single base, so this may be a read error. The chain uses TRBV12-3 or TRBV12-4 and TRBJ2-7; no reliable D call. The CDR3 has 13 amino acids. For the CDR3, the DNA is TGTGTCAGCAAGGCCGCTGCAGTCGGAGAGCAGTACTTC. Translating it yields CVSKAAAVGEQYF.

This clonotype was observed many times. The chain combines TRBV28 with TRBJ1-2, with 8 bases matching TRBD1. The germline gives CDR1 MDHEN, CDR2 SYDVKM. V gave up 5 bases and J gave up 0 bases; unmatched junction bases: 2. There are 14 residues in the CDR3. The CDR3 sequence is CASSTGGANYGYTF. CDR3 coding DNA: TGTGCCAGCAGTACAGGGGGAGCTAACTATGGCTACACCTTC.

The sample holds many counts of this clonotype. This chain joins TRBV30 and TRBJ1-1; a weak D match, TRBD1 (6 bases). The V gene's germline CDR1 is GTSNPN and CDR2 SVGIG (reference sequence). The V end was cut by 6 bases, the J end by 6 bases, with 14 bases between. There are 12 residues in the CDR3. CDR3 sequence: CACPGQRAEAFF. The CDR3 DNA reads TGTGCCTGCCCCGGACAGCGCGCTGAAGCTTTCTTT. The complete variable domain, with remaining parts taken from reference TRBV30 and TRBJ1-1, reads SQTIHQWPATLVQPVGSPLSLECTVEGTSNPNLYWYRQAAGRGLQLLFYSVGIGQISSEVPQNLSASRPQDRQFILSSKKLLLSDSGFYLCACPGQRAEAFFGQGTRLTVV.

This clonotype was seen many times. The CDR3 reads CASSPVTGGYEQYF. The CDR3 nucleotides read TGTGCCAGCAGCCCAGTGACAGGGGGGTACGAGCAGTACTTC. This chain links TRBV12-3 or TRBV12-4 with TRBJ2-7, with 9 bases matching TRBD1. CDR3 length equals 14 residues. The J segment lost 4 bases and the V segment lost 6 bases, leaving 7 bases of the junction unmatched.

This clonotype was detected many times. This chain connects TRBV25-1 to TRBJ1-5; tentative D call: TRBD1 (6 bases). CDR1 is MGHDK and CDR2 is SYGVNS in the germline V gene. V lost 6 bases, J lost 7 bases, and 16 bases lay in between. CDR3 length: 14 residues. The CDR3 DNA reads as TGTGCCAGCAGGCCACAGGGTGATGGCCAGCCCCAGCATTTT. Amino acid sequence: CASRPQGDGQPQHF.

This clonotype has a count of ten or more. Sequence at one end of the junction differs from germline and may be a read error. The rearrangement uses TRBV29-1 and TRBJ2-7; 8 bases match TRBD1. CDR1 is SQVTM and CDR2 is ANQGSEA in the germline V gene. This CDR3 has 12 amino acids. CDR3 loop: CSWQGASGEQCF. The CDR3 DNA reads as TGCAGCTGGCAGGGGGCGTCGGGCGAGCAGTGCTTC.